This T cell receptor beta chain was retrieved from a study of shared clonotypes between healthy human individuals. Data came from immunoSEQ multiplex PCR; TCRdb stores just in-frame clones and leaves some out. The sample has roughly 700,000 clones, approximately 79% seen once; the top ten hold about 1.8%. Per the germline V gene, CDR1 is WNHNN and CDR2 is SYGVQD (reference sequence). V was clipped by 6 bases and J by 2 bases, with 9 bases between them. The CDR3 loop spans 13 amino acids. The specimen sequenced was memory CD4+ T cells sorted from blood. Regarding subset: CD45RA-negative fraction. The chain has TRBV10-1 and TRBJ2-3; D gene ambiguous. The receptor's source is a woman aged 30 to 39 in good health. For the CDR3, the DNA is TGCGCCAGCAGAGACACGATCACAGATACGCAGTATTTT. It codes for CASRDTITDTQYF.